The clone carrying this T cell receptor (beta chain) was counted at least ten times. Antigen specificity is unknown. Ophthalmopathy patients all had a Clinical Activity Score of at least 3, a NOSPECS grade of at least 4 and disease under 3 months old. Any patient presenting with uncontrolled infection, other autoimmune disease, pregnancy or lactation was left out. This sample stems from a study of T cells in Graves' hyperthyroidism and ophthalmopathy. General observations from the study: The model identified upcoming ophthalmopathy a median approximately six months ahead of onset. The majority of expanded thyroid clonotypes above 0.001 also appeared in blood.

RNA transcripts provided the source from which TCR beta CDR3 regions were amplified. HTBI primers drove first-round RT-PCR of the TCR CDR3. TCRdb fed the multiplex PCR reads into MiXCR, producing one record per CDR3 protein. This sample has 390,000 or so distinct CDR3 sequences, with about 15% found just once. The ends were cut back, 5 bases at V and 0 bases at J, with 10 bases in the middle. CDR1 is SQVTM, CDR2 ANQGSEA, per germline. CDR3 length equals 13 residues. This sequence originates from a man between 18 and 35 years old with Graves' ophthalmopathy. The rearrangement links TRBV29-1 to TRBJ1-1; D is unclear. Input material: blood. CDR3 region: CSVQQLMNTEAFF. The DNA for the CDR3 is TGCAGCGTTCAACAGCTAATGAACACTGAAGCTTTCTTT.